The 17 T cell receptor beta chains listed next were all sequenced from one sample in a study of brain T cells in children with intractable seizures. Only in-frame clones appear in the TCRdb table, and some are missing; sequencing was by immunoSEQ multiplex PCR. The table shows fewer than 150,000 clones, with 85% to 95% occurring only once. The sample in question was peripheral blood, obtained at surgery. These receptors all come from a boy in the first two years of life with hemimegalencephaly and intractable seizures.

The chain joins TRBV28 to TRBJ1-6, with D possibly being TRBD1 (6 bases). CDR3 size: 14 residues. CDR1 MDHEN and CDR2 SYDVKM come from the germline V gene. With 6 bases removed from V and 9 bases from J, the gap between germline ends came to 15 bases. CDR3 nucleotides: TGTGCCAGCAGGTCCGGGACATACCGTTCACCCCTCCACTTT. This encodes CASRSGTYRSPLHF. The complete variable domain, with remaining parts taken from reference TRBV28 and TRBJ1-6, reads DVKVTQSSRYLVKRTGEKVFLECVQDMDHENMFWYRQDPGLGLRLIYFSYDVKMKEKGDIPEGYSVSREKKERFSLILESASTNQTSMYLCASRSGTYRSPLHFGNGTRLTVT.

Only one count was recorded for this clone. The CDR3 sequence is CASSAGGTEAFF. As DNA, the CDR3 is TGTGCCAGCTCAGCAGGGGGGACTGAAGCTTTCTTT. V usage is TRBV18 and J usage is TRBJ1-1, with 7 nucleotides matching TRBD1. From germline, CDR1 is KGHSH and CDR2 LQKENI. The V gene end was trimmed by 5 bases and the J gene end by 5 bases; junction bases not matched to a gene: 2. CDR3 length: 12 residues.

Note on this clone: This sample also contains other DNA sequences that code for the same CDR3. The chain is built from TRBV11-2 and TRBJ2-7; the D is unclear. V lost 4 bases and J lost 2, with 3 bases in between. The CDR3 loop spans 11 amino acids. CDR1 and CDR2 (germline): SGHAT, FQNNGV. In DNA, the CDR3 is TGTGCCAGCAGCTCCACCTACGAGCAGTACTTC. Amino acid sequence: CASSSTYEQYF.

The chain is built from TRBV5-6 and TRBJ1-2; TRBD1 matches 7 bases. V dropped 4 bases and J dropped 7; count of bases not matched to a gene: 10. The length of the CDR3 is 14 residues. Germline V gives CDR1 SGHDT, CDR2 YYEEEE. The CDR3 coding sequence is TGTGCCAGCAGCGGGACGACAGGGCGAATTGGCTACACCTTC. It specifies CASSGTTGRIGYTF.

This chain joins TRBV3-1 (or the pseudogene TRBV3-2) and TRBJ2-7; 13 nucleotides align to TRBD2. CDR1 LGHDT and CDR2 YNNKEL come from the germline V gene (reference sequence). V gave up 3 bases and J gave up 1 base; unmatched junction bases: 0. The CDR3 contains 15 residues. DNA of the CDR3: TGTGCCAGCAGCCAGGGACTAGCGGGATCCTACGAGCAGTACTTC. It encodes CASSQGLAGSYEQYF.

The J gene is TRBJ2-3, the V gene TRBV14, with D possibly matching TRBD1 (5 bases). With 0 bases removed from V and 0 bases from J, the gap between germline ends came to 19 bases. Germline values: CDR1 SGHDN, CDR2 FVKESK. There are 19 residues in the CDR3. The CDR3 loop is CASSQDLGQGPRSTDTQYF. CDR3 in DNA: TGTGCCAGCAGCCAAGATCTTGGTCAGGGCCCGAGAAGCACAGATACGCAGTATTTT.

This chain joins TRBV7-8 and TRBJ2-3; unclear D gene. Trimming shortened V by 1 base and J by 8 bases, and 13 bases separated the two germline ends. From germline, CDR1 is SGHVS and CDR2 FQNEAQ. The CDR3 runs to 14 residues. The CDR3 bases are TGTGCCAGCAGCTTAGGCATTTTCTTGGGTACGCAGTATTTT. Residues: CASSLGIFLGTQYF.

The rearrangement links TRBV3-1 (or the pseudogene TRBV3-2) to TRBJ1-1; TRBD1 is a possible D gene (5 bases). Germline loops: CDR1 LGHDT, CDR2 YNNKEL (reference sequence). The CDR3 has 13 amino acids. V was shortened by 1 base and J by 8 bases, with 11 bases between the two germline ends. The CDR3 spells CASSQVAGTEAFF. CDR3 DNA sequence: TGTGCCAGCAGCCAAGTGGCCGGGACCGAAGCTTTCTTT.

This clone occurred once. The chain links TRBV9 to TRBJ2-3; maybe TRBD2 (5 bases). CDR3 length equals 13 residues. In germline, CDR1 is SGDLS, CDR2 YYNGEE. The ends were cut back, 4 bases at V and 3 bases at J, with 9 bases in the middle. CDR3 residues: CASSMDFTDTQYF. CDR3 sequence (DNA): TGTGCCAGCAGCATGGACTTTACAGATACGCAGTATTTT. The complete variable domain, with remaining parts taken from reference TRBV9 and TRBJ2-3, reads DSGVTQTPKHLITATGQRVTLRCSPRSGDLSVYWYQQSLDQGLQFLIQYYNGEERAKGNILERFSAQQFPDLHSELNLSSLELGDSALYFCASSMDFTDTQYFGPGTRLTVL.

This chain connects TRBV6-1 to TRBJ2-4; weak D call: TRBD2 (7 bases). Germline V CDR1 and CDR2: MNHNS, SASEGT. The CDR3 runs to 13 residues. The ends were cut back, 1 base at V and 8 bases at J, with 9 bases in the middle. As DNA, the CDR3 is TGTGCCAGCAGTGAAGGGGGGGGCGACATTCAGTACTTC. Translation: CASSEGGGDIQYF.

This chain joins TRBV24-1 and TRBJ2-3, with 8 bases matching TRBD2. The CDR3 length is 14 residues. The V and J ends lost 8 bases and 3 bases, in that order; junction bases with no gene match: 6. The germline V gene encodes CDR1 KGHDR and CDR2 SFDVKD. CDR3 sequence (DNA): TGTGCCACCAAGAAGGCGGGAGGAACAGATACGCAGTATTTT. Residues: CATKKAGGTDTQYF.

The CDR3 sequence: CASSYSTGGTEAFF. CDR3 nucleotide sequence: TGTGCCAGCAGCTATAGTACAGGAGGCACTGAAGCTTTCTTT. V gene TRBV7-3 combines with J gene TRBJ1-1, with D tentatively TRBD1 (5 bases). V lost 4 bases and J 4 bases, leaving 13 bases between the germline ends. Germline CDR1 SGHTA, CDR2 FQGTGA. The CDR3 extends over 14 amino acids.

The chain recombines TRBV5-1 with TRBJ2-3, with 9 bases aligning to TRBD2. Germline assignment: CDR1 SGHRS and CDR2 YFSETQ. V lost 0 bases to trimming and J lost 1 base; unmatched junction nucleotides: 0. The CDR3 totals 15 residues. The DNA for the CDR3 is TGCGCCAGCAGCTTGGTAGCGGGAGGCACAGATACGCAGTATTTT. Its protein product is CASSLVAGGTDTQYF.

The gene calls are TRBV5-4 and TRBJ1-5; no clear D gene. Deletions cut 0 bases from V and 1 base from J, with 2 bases between. The CDR3 is 13 residues long. CDR1 is SGHNT, CDR2 YYREEE, per germline (reference sequence). The CDR3 protein is CASSLGSNQPQHF. CDR3 sequence (DNA): TGTGCCAGCAGCTTGGGGAGCAATCAGCCCCAGCATTTT. The variable domain in full, completed from reference TRBV5-4 and TRBJ1-5, reads ETGVTQSPTHLIKTRGQQVTLRCSSQSGHNTVSWYQQALGQGPQFIFQYYREEENGRGNFPPRFSGLQFPNYSSELNVNALELDDSALYLCASSLGSNQPQHFGDGTRLSIL.

This chain links TRBV10-2 with TRBJ2-7, with TRBD2 identical over 9 bases. With V trimmed by 7 bases and J by 6 bases, 13 bases remained unmatched. Per germline, CDR1 WSHSY and CDR2 SAAADI. The CDR3 extends over 15 amino acids. This chain's CDR3 is CASTASGRLLGEQYF. CDR3 DNA sequence: TGCGCCAGCACCGCCAGCGGGAGGCTGTTAGGCGAGCAGTACTTC.

The V call is TRBV7-7, the J call TRBJ2-3, with 8 nucleotides matching TRBD2. The germline CDR1 and CDR2 sequences are SSHAT and FNYEAQ (reference sequence). V lost 1 base, J lost 1 base, and 4 bases stayed unmatched. The CDR3 consists of 16 residues. The CDR3 DNA is TGTGCCAGCAGCTTAGTGGCGGGAGGAGGCACAGATACGCAGTATTTT. Translating it yields CASSLVAGGGTDTQYF.

CDR3 loop: CASSLGREQYF. CDR3 DNA: TGTGCCAGCAGCTTAGGGCGGGAGCAGTACTTC. The chain joins TRBV7-6 to TRBJ2-7; D call uncertain. CDR1 and CDR2 from the germline V gene are SGHVS and FNYEAQ. The CDR3 spans 11 residues. V was clipped by 1 base and J by 7 bases, with 5 bases between them.